The 30 T cell receptor beta chains presented below share a single source sample, sequenced in a study of CD8 T cells in Susac syndrome. Random hexamers were used to reverse transcribe an amount of 0.5 to 1 ug RNA. MiXCR, applied by TCRdb to the immunoSEQ multiplex PCR reads, yields one record per CDR3 protein. The table lists 300,000 or so distinct CDR3 sequences, under 95% of them singletons, with about 0.063% in the top ten. Sequencing was done on a sample of CD4+ T cells from PBMCs. The receptor source for this set is a human donor with multiple sclerosis.

This rearrangement joins TRBV7-2 to TRBJ2-1, with 7 bases that match TRBD1. Germline lookup yields CDR1 SGHTA and CDR2 FQGNSA. Trimming took 4 bases from V and 13 from J; bases not matched to a gene: 7. CDR3 length: 12 residues. CDR3 residues: CASSSTDRAQFF. CDR3 in DNA: TGTGCCAGCAGCTCTACCGACAGGGCCCAGTTCTTC.

The count of this clonotype is one. The chain combines TRBV7-3 with TRBJ2-7, with D perhaps assigned TRBD1 or TRBD2 (5 bases each). Trimming stripped 5 bases from V and 4 bases from J, with 12 bases between. This CDR3 has 13 amino acids. The V gene's germline CDR1 is SGHTA and CDR2 FQGTGA. This CDR3 is CASSPTGQYEQYF. CDR3 nucleotides: TGTGCCAGCAGCCCAACGGGGCAGTACGAGCAGTACTTC.

J is TRBJ2-3 and V is TRBV3-1; no reliable D call. The germline V and J ends were trimmed by 7 bases and 8 bases, with 10 bases remaining between them. Germline CDR1 and CDR2: LGHDT and YNNKEL (reference sequence). This CDR3 is built from 11 residues. CDR3 loop: CASTQRGTQYF. The CDR3, as DNA: TGTGCCAGCACCCAGCGCGGTACGCAGTATTTT.

The genes are TRBV7-2 and TRBJ1-1, with unresolved D. Trimming pared 5 bases from V and 8 bases from J, leaving 18 bases between. Germline CDR1 reads SGHTA; CDR2 reads FQGNSA. The CDR3 is made up of 14 amino acids. This CDR3 is CASSPRSALEEAFF. As DNA, the CDR3 is TGTGCCAGCAGCCCCCGTTCAGCTTTGGAAGAAGCTTTCTTT.

Only one count was recorded for this clonotype. The chain is built from TRBV15 and TRBJ1-2; 7 bases are a match to TRBD1. The CDR3 contains 12 residues. Germline CDR1 is LNHNV and CDR2 is YYDKDF (reference sequence). Trimming cost V 5 bases and J 5 bases; bases outside gene matches: 2. The chain's CDR3 is CATSARGYGYTF. The CDR3 coding sequence is TGTGCCACCAGCGCCAGGGGGTATGGCTACACCTTC.

This clonotype was recorded once. CDR3 nucleotide sequence: TGTGCCAGCAGTTTAGACGGATGGAACACTGAAGCTTTCTTT. This encodes CASSLDGWNTEAFF. V usage is TRBV12-3 or TRBV12-4 and J usage is TRBJ1-1; D not certain. The CDR3 totals 14 residues. Deletions cut 1 base from V and 1 base from J, with 7 bases between.

The J gene is TRBJ2-3, the V gene TRBV6-5; TRBD2 matches 7 bases. The CDR3 has 14 amino acids. V gave up 3 bases and J gave up 7 bases; unmatched junction bases: 7. Germline V gene lookup returns CDR1 MNHEY and CDR2 SVGAGI. CDR3 DNA sequence: TGTGCCAGCAGTTATAATGCGGGAGCCAATACGCAGTATTTT. Protein product: CASSYNAGANTQYF.

The V gene is TRBV7-9, the J gene TRBJ1-2; D call uncertain. Germline CDR1 SEHNR, CDR2 FQNEAQ (reference sequence). The V gene lost 2 bases and the J gene lost 7 bases, with 11 bases spanning the gap. The CDR3 is 13 amino acids. The CDR3 region has the DNA TGTGCCAGCAGCTTAATTCGGGAATCTGGCTACACCTTC. This translates into CASSLIRESGYTF. Looking up the rest from reference TRBV7-9 and TRBJ1-2 gives the full variable domain: DTGVSQNPRHKITKRGQNVTFRCDPISEHNRLYWYRQTLGQGPEFLTYFQNEAQLEKSRLLSDRFSAERPKGSFSTLEIQRTEQGDSAMYLCASSLIRESGYTFGSGTRLTVV.

The V gene is TRBV7-2, the J gene TRBJ2-4, with D maybe TRBD1 (5 bases). CDR1 is SGHTA, CDR2 FQGNSA, per germline. The CDR3 totals 13 residues. Trimming shortened V by 8 bases and J by 8 bases, and 16 bases separated the two germline ends. The CDR3 is CASRDQGDHIQYF. CDR3 coding DNA: TGTGCCAGCCGTGACCAGGGTGATCACATTCAGTACTTC.

V usage is TRBV7-2 and J usage is TRBJ1-5, with D possibly being TRBD1 (5 bases). The CDR3 is made up of 18 amino acids. Germline values: CDR1 SGHTA, CDR2 FQGNSA. The ends were cut back, 5 bases at V and 5 bases at J, with 25 bases in the middle. CDR3 residues: CASSEEVFLGRQHQPQHF. The CDR3 DNA follows: TGTGCCAGCAGCGAAGAGGTTTTTCTAGGGAGACAGCATCAGCCCCAGCATTTT.

The chain joins TRBV7-2 to TRBJ2-1, with 9 bases that match TRBD1. The junction had 8 bases not matched to a gene; V was cut back by 5 bases and J by 9 bases. Per germline, CDR1 SGHTA and CDR2 FQGNSA. The CDR3 consists of 14 residues. As DNA, the CDR3 is TGTGCCAGCAGCGCCGACAGGGGGTGGGGTGAGCAGTTCTTC. As protein: CASSADRGWGEQFF.

The chain recombines TRBV7-9 with TRBJ1-1, with 8 bases aligning to TRBD1. CDR3 length: 17 residues. The germline V gene encodes CDR1 SEHNR and CDR2 FQNEAQ (reference sequence). V was pared by 5 bases and J by 1 base, with 12 bases of the junction left unmatched. CDR3 DNA: TGTGCCAGCAGCGATCCGGGACAGGTGAAATCGAACACTGAAGCTTTCTTT. Translation: CASSDPGQVKSNTEAFF. Using reference TRBV7-9 and TRBJ1-1 for the parts outside the CDR3, the full variable domain is DTGVSQNPRHKITKRGQNVTFRCDPISEHNRLYWYRQTLGQGPEFLTYFQNEAQLEKSRLLSDRFSAERPKGSFSTLEIQRTEQGDSAMYLCASSDPGQVKSNTEAFFGQGTRLTVV.

The gene calls are TRBV27 and TRBJ2-2; no clear D gene. The germline V and J ends were trimmed by 0 bases and 6 bases, with 8 bases remaining between them. CDR1 is MNHEY and CDR2 is SMNVEV in the germline V gene (reference sequence). This CDR3 region has 14 residues. This CDR3 is CASSLSFAAGELFF. In DNA, the CDR3 is TGTGCCAGCAGTTTATCCTTCGCCGCCGGGGAGCTGTTTTTT.

The chain is built from TRBV20-1 and TRBJ1-1; weak D call: TRBD1 (6 bases). CDR3 length: 12 amino acids. The germline V and J ends were trimmed by 1 base and 8 bases, with 11 bases remaining between them. CDR1 and CDR2 (germline): DFQATT, SNEGSKA (reference sequence). The CDR3 sequence is CSARAWGGEAFF. For the CDR3, the DNA is TGCAGTGCTAGAGCGTGGGGGGGCGAAGCTTTCTTT.

The chain couples TRBV11-1 to TRBJ2-1, with 14 bases that match TRBD2. Germline V lookup: CDR1 SGHAT, CDR2 FQDESV (reference sequence). V lost 8 bases to trimming and J lost 5 bases; unmatched junction nucleotides: 20. The CDR3 is 20 amino acids. The CDR3 here is CASGTIRGTSGRQVHNEQFF. As DNA, the CDR3 is TGTGCCAGCGGAACAATACGGGGGACTAGCGGGAGACAGGTGCACAATGAGCAGTTCTTC.

This rearrangement joins TRBV19 to TRBJ1-2; no clear D. Germline loops: CDR1 LNHDA, CDR2 SQIVND (reference sequence). The CDR3 sequence is 15 residues long. Trimming removed 9 bases from V and 3 bases from J, with 20 bases in between. Here the CDR3 reads CASKVGSSADYGYTF. The CDR3 DNA reads TGTGCCAGCAAAGTCGGATCCTCCGCTGACTATGGCTACACCTTC.

The gene calls are TRBV12-3 or TRBV12-4 and TRBJ1-2; D is unresolved. The ends were cut back, 3 bases at V and 13 bases at J, with 15 bases in the middle. The CDR3 runs 12 residues. The chain's CDR3 is CASSFRRSKVTF. The CDR3 coding sequence is TGTGCCAGCAGTTTCAGACGGTCTAAAGTCACCTTC.

This chain connects TRBV19 to TRBJ2-1; TRBD2 aligns across 8 bases. V trimming: 4 bases; J trimming: 7 bases; junction bases outside the gene matches: 0. This CDR3 has 12 amino acids. Germline CDR1 and CDR2: LNHDA and SQIVND (reference sequence). DNA of the CDR3: TGTGCCAGTAGTACTAGCGGGAATGAGCAGTTCTTC. As protein: CASSTSGNEQFF.

The chain carries TRBV6-5 and TRBJ2-7; perhaps TRBD1 as D (5 bases). There are 15 residues in the CDR3. Deletions cut 1 base from V and 6 bases from J, with 16 bases between. The germline V gene encodes CDR1 MNHEY and CDR2 SVGAGI. DNA of the CDR3: TGTGCCAGCAGTTACTACGCAGGGTCGGCGTCCGAGCAGTACTTC. Translated: CASSYYAGSASEQYF.

The rearrangement joins TRBV24-1 to TRBJ2-1; a weak D match, TRBD2 (6 bases). The CDR3 contains 13 residues. CDR1 is KGHDR, CDR2 SFDVKD, per germline. V lost 4 bases to trimming and J lost 8 bases, with 11 bases between them. The CDR3 nucleotides are TGTGCCACCAGTGACGGATCGGGGGATGAGCAGTTCTTC. This translates into CATSDGSGDEQFF.

The V and J genes are TRBV5-4 and TRBJ1-2, with 8 bases lining up with TRBD1. Trimming took 3 bases from V and 8 from J; bases not matched to a gene: 9. Germline assignment: CDR1 SGHNT and CDR2 YYREEE (reference sequence). The CDR3 sequence is 14 residues long. The CDR3 is CASSYWDRPQGYTF. The DNA for the CDR3 is TGTGCCAGCAGCTACTGGGACAGGCCCCAAGGCTACACCTTC.

This chain uses TRBV2 with TRBJ1-6; D unclear. The CDR3 loop spans 14 amino acids. V shed 4 bases and J shed 13 bases, with 17 bases lying between them. Looked up from germline, CDR1 is SNHLY and CDR2 is FYNNEI. CDR3 sequence (DNA): TGTGCCAGCAGTGCTGAAATCGGGAGGAGCCCCCTCCACTTT. Translating gives CASSAEIGRSPLHF.

The chain couples TRBV27 to TRBJ1-6; D is possibly TRBD1 (6 bases). The germline gives CDR1 MNHEY, CDR2 SMNVEV (reference sequence). V lost 5 bases and J 8 bases, leaving 16 bases between the germline ends. This CDR3 is built from 15 residues. CDR3 sequence reads: CASSLSKGGHSPLHF. The CDR3 DNA sequence: TGTGCCAGCAGTCTTTCCAAGGGGGGGCATTCACCCCTCCACTTT.

The V call is TRBV4-1, the J call TRBJ2-1, with 7 bases that match TRBD2. This CDR3 spans 15 amino acids. Per germline, CDR1 MGHRA and CDR2 YSYEKL. After removal of 2 bases from V and 6 bases from J, the junction contained 7 bases not matched to a gene. The CDR3 loop is CASSQWREKRNEQFF. The CDR3 coding sequence is TGCGCCAGCAGCCAATGGCGGGAGAAACGCAATGAGCAGTTCTTC.

The CDR3 DNA is TGTGCCAGCAGCCGGGACAGAATGTACGAGCAGTACTTC. Its translation is CASSRDRMYEQYF. The genes are TRBV7-2 and TRBJ2-7; 7 bases map to TRBD1. V gave up 5 bases and J gave up 4 bases; unmatched junction bases: 5. From germline, CDR1 is SGHTA and CDR2 FQGNSA. This CDR3 has 13 amino acids.

The CDR3 region has the DNA TGTGCCAGCAGCTTAGGTAGCGGAAACAATGAGCAGTTCTTC. This gives the protein CASSLGSGNNEQFF. This rearrangement joins TRBV5-4 to TRBJ2-1; tentative D call: TRBD2 (6 bases). The germline V gene encodes CDR1 SGHNT and CDR2 YYREEE (reference sequence). Trimming stripped 2 bases from V and 5 bases from J, with 11 bases between. The CDR3 covers 14 residues.

This clonotype was detected once. The chain couples TRBV5-6 to TRBJ2-1; TRBD1 is a possible D gene (6 bases). CDR1 SGHDT and CDR2 YYEEEE come from the germline V gene. Trimming took off 7 bases at V and 9 bases at J, with 11 bases between the two ends. CDR3 size: 11 residues. The DNA of the CDR3 is TGTGCCAGCGAAAGGGGGTTTGAGCAGTTCTTC. This gives the protein CASERGFEQFF.

This clonotype was seen just once. The J gene is TRBJ1-2, the V gene TRBV5-1, with no clear D. The V and J ends lost 2 bases and 6 bases respectively, with 8 bases between them. The germline CDR1 and CDR2 sequences are SGHRS and YFSETQ. The CDR3 contains 12 residues. DNA of the CDR3: TGCGCCAGCAGCTTTCTCGGGGATGGCTACACCTTC. Its protein is CASSFLGDGYTF. The full variable domain, rest sourced from reference TRBV5-1 and TRBJ1-2, is KAGVTQTPRYLIKTRGQQVTLSCSPISGHRSVSWYQQTPGQGLQFLFEYFSETQRNKGNFPGRFSGRQFSNSRSEMNVSTLELGDSALYLCASSFLGDGYTFGSGTRLTVV.

This chain links TRBV9 with TRBJ2-5; 10 bases line up with TRBD2. After removal of 0 bases from V and 5 bases from J, the junction contained 13 bases not matched to a gene. Germline CDR1 and CDR2: SGDLS and YYNGEE. The CDR3 extends over 18 amino acids. CDR3 region: CASSVASQSGRGAETQYF. The CDR3, as DNA: TGTGCCAGCAGCGTAGCCTCCCAAAGCGGGAGGGGGGCGGAGACCCAGTACTTC. Full variable domain (rest looked up from reference TRBV9 and TRBJ2-5): DSGVTQTPKHLITATGQRVTLRCSPRSGDLSVYWYQQSLDQGLQFLIQYYNGEERAKGNILERFSAQQFPDLHSELNLSSLELGDSALYFCASSVASQSGRGAETQYFGPGTRLLVL.

CDR3 DNA: TGCGCCAGCAGCGCCACTAGCGGGAGATCCACAGATACGCAGTATTTT. This sequence encodes CASSATSGRSTDTQYF. The chain uses TRBV5-1 and TRBJ2-3; 11 bases agree with TRBD2. Germline V gene sequence: CDR1 SGHRS, CDR2 YFSETQ. This CDR3 has 16 residues. Unmatched junction bases numbered 6, after V lost 4 bases and J lost 2 bases.